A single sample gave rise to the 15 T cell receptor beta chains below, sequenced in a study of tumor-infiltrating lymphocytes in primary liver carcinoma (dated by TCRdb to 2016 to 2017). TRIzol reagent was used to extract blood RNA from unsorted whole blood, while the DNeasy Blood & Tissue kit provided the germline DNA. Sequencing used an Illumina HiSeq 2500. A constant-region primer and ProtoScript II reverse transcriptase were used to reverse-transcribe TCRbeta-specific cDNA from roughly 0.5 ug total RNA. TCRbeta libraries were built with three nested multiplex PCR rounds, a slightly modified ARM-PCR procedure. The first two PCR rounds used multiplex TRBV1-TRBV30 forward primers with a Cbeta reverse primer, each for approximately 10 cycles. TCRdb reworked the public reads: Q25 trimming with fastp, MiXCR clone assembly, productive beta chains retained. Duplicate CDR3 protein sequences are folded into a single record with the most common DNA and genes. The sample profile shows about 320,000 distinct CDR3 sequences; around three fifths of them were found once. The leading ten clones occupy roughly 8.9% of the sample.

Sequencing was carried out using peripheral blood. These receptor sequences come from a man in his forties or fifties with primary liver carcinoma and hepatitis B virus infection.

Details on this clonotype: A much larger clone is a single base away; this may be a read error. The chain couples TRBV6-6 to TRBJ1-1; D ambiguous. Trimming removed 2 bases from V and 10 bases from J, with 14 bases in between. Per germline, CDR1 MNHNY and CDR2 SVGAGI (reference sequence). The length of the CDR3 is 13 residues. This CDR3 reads CASSYEPVLGAFF. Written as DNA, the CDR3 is TGTGCCAGCAGTTACGAACCGGTGTTGGGAGCTTTCTTT.

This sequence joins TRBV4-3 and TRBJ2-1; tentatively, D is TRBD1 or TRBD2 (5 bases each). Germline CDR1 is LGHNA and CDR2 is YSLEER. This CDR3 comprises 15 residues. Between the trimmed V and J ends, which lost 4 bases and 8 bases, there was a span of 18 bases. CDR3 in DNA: TGCGCCAGCAGCCGAGGTTATTCTGGGACGTATGAGCAGTTCTTC. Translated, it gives CASSRGYSGTYEQFF.

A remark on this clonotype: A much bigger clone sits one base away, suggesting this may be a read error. The CDR3: CASSESTSRYTDTQYF. In DNA, the CDR3 is TGCGCCAGCAGTGAGTCTACTAGCAGGTACACAGATACGCAGTATTTT. The chain has TRBV10-1 and TRBJ2-3; tentatively, D is TRBD2 (6 bases). Per the germline V gene, CDR1 is WNHNN and CDR2 is SYGVQD (reference sequence). V was trimmed by 0 bases and J by 2 bases, leaving 12 bases between them. This CDR3 has 16 amino acids.

In DNA form, the CDR3 reads TGCGCCAGCAGCGCTGGTGGCCCCCCGGAGGAGACCCAGTACTTC. Its translation: CASSAGGPPEETQYF. The J gene is TRBJ2-5, the V gene TRBV5-1, with D uncertain. The length of the CDR3 is 15 residues. CDR1 and CDR2 (germline): SGHRS, YFSETQ. V gave up 4 bases and J gave up 5 bases, with 18 bases separating them.

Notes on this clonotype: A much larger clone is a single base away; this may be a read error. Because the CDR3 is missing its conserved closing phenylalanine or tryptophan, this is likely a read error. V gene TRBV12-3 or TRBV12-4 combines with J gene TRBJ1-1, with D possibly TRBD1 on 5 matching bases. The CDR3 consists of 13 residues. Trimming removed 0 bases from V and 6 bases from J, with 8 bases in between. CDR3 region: CASSLARGAEAFV. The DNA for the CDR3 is TGTGCCAGCAGTTTAGCGAGGGGCGCTGAAGCTTTCGTT.

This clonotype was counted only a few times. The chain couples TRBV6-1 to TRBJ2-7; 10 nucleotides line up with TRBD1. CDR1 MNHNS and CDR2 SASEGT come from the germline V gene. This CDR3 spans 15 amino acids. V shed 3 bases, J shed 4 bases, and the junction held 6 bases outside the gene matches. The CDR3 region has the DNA TGTGCCAGCAGTGACCCGGGACAGGGGATGTACGAGCAGTACTTC. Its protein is CASSDPGQGMYEQYF.

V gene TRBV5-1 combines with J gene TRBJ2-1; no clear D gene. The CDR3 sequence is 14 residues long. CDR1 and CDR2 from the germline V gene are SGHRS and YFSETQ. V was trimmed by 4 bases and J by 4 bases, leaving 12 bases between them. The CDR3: CASSLQHGYNEQFF. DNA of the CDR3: TGCGCCAGCAGCCTGCAACATGGGTACAATGAGCAGTTCTTC.

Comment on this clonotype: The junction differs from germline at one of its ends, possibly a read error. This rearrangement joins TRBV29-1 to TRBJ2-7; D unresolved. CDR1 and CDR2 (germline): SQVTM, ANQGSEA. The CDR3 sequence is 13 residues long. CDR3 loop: CSLEVGNGFEQYF. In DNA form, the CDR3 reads TGCAGCCTTGAAGTGGGGAACGGATTCGAGCAGTACTTC.

For the CDR3, the DNA is TGCAGTGTTAAAGATCGCGGGGCCACCTACGAGCAGTACTTC. This gives the protein CSVKDRGATYEQYF. The chain links TRBV29-1 to TRBJ2-7; D may be TRBD2 (6 bases). Germline V gene lookup returns CDR1 SQVTM and CDR2 ANQGSEA. CDR3 length equals 14 residues.

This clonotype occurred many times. The CDR3 coding sequence is TGTGCCAGCAGTTACTCGGGATCCAACTACGAGCAGTACTTC. Translation gives CASSYSGSNYEQYF. The V call is TRBV6-2 or TRBV6-3, the J call TRBJ2-7; D is undetermined. The V end lost 0 bases, the J end lost 3 bases, and 9 bases lay between the germline ends. Germline V gives CDR1 MNHEY, CDR2 SVGEGT. This CDR3 has 14 amino acids.

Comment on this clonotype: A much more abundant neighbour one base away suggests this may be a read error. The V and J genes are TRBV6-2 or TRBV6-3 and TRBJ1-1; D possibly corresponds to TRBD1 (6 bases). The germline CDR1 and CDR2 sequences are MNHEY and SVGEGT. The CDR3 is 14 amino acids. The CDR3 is CVSSYPGAGTEAFF. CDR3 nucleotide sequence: TGTGTCAGCAGCTACCCGGGGGCCGGCACTGAAGCTTTCTTT.

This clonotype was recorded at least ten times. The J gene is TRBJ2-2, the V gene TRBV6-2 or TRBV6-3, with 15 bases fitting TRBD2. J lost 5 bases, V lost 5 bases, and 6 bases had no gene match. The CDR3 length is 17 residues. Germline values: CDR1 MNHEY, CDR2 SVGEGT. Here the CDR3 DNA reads TGTGCCAGCAGTGGACTAGCGGGAGGGCGAGGGACCGGGGAGCTGTTTTTT. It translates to CASSGLAGGRGTGELFF.

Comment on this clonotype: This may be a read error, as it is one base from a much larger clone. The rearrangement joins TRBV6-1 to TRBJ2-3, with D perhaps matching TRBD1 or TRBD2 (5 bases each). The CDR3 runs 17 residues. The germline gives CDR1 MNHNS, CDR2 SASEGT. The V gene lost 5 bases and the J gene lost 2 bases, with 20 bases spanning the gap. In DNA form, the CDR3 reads TGTGCCAGCAGTCTTACGAGGGGCCGTACTTCCACAGATACGCAGTATTTT. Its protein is CASSLTRGRTSTDTQYF.

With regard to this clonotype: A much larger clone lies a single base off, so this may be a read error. CDR3 region: CAGSSRDRAGEQYF. In nucleotides, the CDR3 is TGCGCCGGCAGCTCTCGGGACAGGGCGGGCGAGCAGTACTTC. This sequence joins TRBV4-1 and TRBJ2-7; TRBD1 agrees at 9 bases. The V gene's germline CDR1 is MGHRA and CDR2 YSYEKL. CDR3 length: 14 amino acids.

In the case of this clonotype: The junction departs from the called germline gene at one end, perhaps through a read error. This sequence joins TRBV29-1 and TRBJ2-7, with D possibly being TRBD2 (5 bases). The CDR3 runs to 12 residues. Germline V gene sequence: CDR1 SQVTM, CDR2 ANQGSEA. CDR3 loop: CRASDSAYEQYF. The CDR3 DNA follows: TGCAGGGCCTCGGATAGCGCCTACGAGCAGTATTTC.